Sequencing of this TCR beta chain was carried out in a study of graft-versus-host responses after intestinal transplantation. Here immunoSEQ multiplex PCR was the method, and the copy in TCRdb shows in-frame clones only, minus some. The data hold approximately 16,000 clones, with 80% to 90% observed a single time. The CDR3 spans 12 residues. V lost 7 bases to trimming and J lost 3 bases, with 12 bases between them. Germline assignment: CDR1 SQVTM and CDR2 ANQGSEA. This TCR was recovered from a human patient who received an intestinal transplant, so some T cells may come from the graft donor. This chain connects TRBV29-1 to TRBJ1-2, with a weak D call TRBD1 (5 bases). The source was PBMCs, collected roughly 110 days after intestinal transplant. The CDR3 bases are TGCAGCGCCTCCGGGGCAGACTATGGCTACACCTTC. Translated: CSASGADYGYTF.